This T cell receptor beta chain was obtained from a study of PD-L1 blockade in urothelial cancer. Study as a whole: Patients initiated atezolizumab around 2014 at 1,200 mg intravenously every 3 weeks. Analysis of blood occurred 3 weeks (second dose) and 6 weeks after treatment start.

Generated by immunoSEQ multiplex PCR, the TCRdb table keeps only in-frame clones and is missing some. This sample has about 130,000 clones, with roughly 80% found just once. Specified time point: pretreatment peripheral blood. Patients had urothelial carcinoma that was locally advanced or metastatic. Between 1 and 8 samples, pretreatment and on-treatment, were given by each patient. The TCR originated in a man over 45 with urothelial cancer. The specimen comprised PBMCs, sampled around atezolizumab (anti-PD-L1) treatment.

As DNA, the CDR3 is TGTGCCAGTAGTACAGGGGTCACTGAAGCTTTCTTT. It encodes CASSTGVTEAFF. This chain connects TRBV19 to TRBJ1-1; a weak D match, TRBD1 (6 bases). This CDR3 spans 12 amino acids. Between the trimmed V and J ends, which lost 4 bases and 4 bases, there was a span of 7 bases. Germline CDR1 is LNHDA and CDR2 is SQIVND (reference sequence).